This TCR beta chain was recorded in a study of cytomegalovirus exposure and HLA in healthy donors (dated by TCRdb to about 2017). At the level of the whole study: In an earlier analysis of several hundred of the donors, approximately 300 Gb of sequence data and 90 million to 120 million unique TCR beta sequences from roughly 200 million T cells were reported. Roughly 300 gigabases of sequencing data and around 80 million unique TCR sequences made up an early release that covered 500 to 700 HLA-typed donors. Of the approximately 400 genotyped donors, around 81% fell in the genetic ancestry cluster associated with self-reported Caucasian donors. The study aimed to test whether signatures of past pathogen exposure could be identified by cataloging public T cell receptors. The study profiled the T cell repertoires of 500 to 800 subjects by immunosequencing and related them to cytomegalovirus serostatus. Besides the first cohort of roughly 660 subjects, a separate validation cohort made up of about 120 different subjects was used. To predict cytomegalovirus infection status, the study brought together high-throughput TCR immunosequencing, statistical association of individual TCRs with disease status, and machine learning. A later analysis re-analyzed previously published TCR beta repertoires from about 600 donors and added high-resolution HLA genotyping to study TCR occurrence patterns. Rather than drawing on any new phenotypic data, the later analysis identified candidate immune exposures from TCR beta sequences and the way those sequences occurred across donors. In an earlier analysis of 500 to 650 of the donors, high-throughput TCR beta sequencing was used to judge whether each TCR beta V gene segment behaved as functional or pseudogenic. Donor age, sex, ethnicity and CMV serostatus were compiled alongside the repertoire data. A later genetic analysis took genome-wide SNP genotypes for about three fifths of the roughly 670 donors and used that subset as a discovery cohort. All discovery cohort repertoires had been generated using a single sequencing platform. HLA typing included class I and class II loci at four-digit resolution. Typing coverage varied by locus: roughly 629-640 donors for A, B, C, DRB1 and DQB1; some 520 for DQA1; over 600 for DPA1; approximately 490 for DPB1. A handful of DR-DQ haplotypes were handled as single units for association and clustering because linkage in the cohort was strong. On average, around 240,000 unique TCR beta nucleotide sequences were sequenced per donor among some 430 genotyped donors of the cohort, with roughly 18% of those sequences being non-productive.

The cohort comprised around 690 healthy bone marrow donors. All cohort members were sampled while nominally healthy, although unrecorded immune exposures were likely present. The donor was CMV seropositive and was included in the group of approximately 300 seropositive cohort members. A peripheral blood sample was provided by each donor, and peripheral blood mononuclear cells were used for TCR beta sequencing. Genomic DNA extraction from the blood cell samples was performed with the Qiagen DNeasy Blood Extraction Kit. The library was obtained by the immunoSEQ multiplex PCR assay. A mixture of 60 forward primers for TCR Vbeta segments and 13 reverse primers for TCR Jbeta segments was used in the multiplex PCR. The CDR3 region of rearranged TCR beta genes was amplified from genomic DNA with a multiplex PCR assay. Amplified TCR beta libraries were sequenced as 87-base-pair reads on the Illumina HiSeq System. In the paper's pipeline: A later analysis tallied approximately 87 million unique TCR beta chains across the 610 or so repertoires, and approximately 9.9 million of those chains were shared by two or more donors. Raw reads were error-corrected and collapsed into unique sequences with a nearest-neighbor algorithm that merged closely related sequences to remove PCR and sequencing errors. To assign V, D and J gene segments, CDR3 sequences were aligned to IMGT reference sequences. For a sequence to be retained, at least a six-nucleotide match to both a V gene segment and a J gene segment was required. A rearrangement was called productive if the CDR3 had no stop codons and remained in frame with V and J, and every other rearrangement was called non-productive. Following IMGT convention, CDR3 was defined as the stretch from the second conserved V-encoded cysteine up to the conserved J-encoded phenylalanine. The earlier analysis of 587 of the donors excluded sequences that lacked an unambiguous match to a single V gene segment. An earlier analysis of a few hundred of the donors called V segments functional above 56.7% productive rearrangements and segregating when the between-donor standard deviation exceeded 5%. A statistical classification framework was built for diagnosing cytomegalovirus status from the catalog of TCR beta chain sequences. In a later analysis, TCR nucleotide sequences were compared against IMGT/GENE-DB human TR gene sequences so that V and J genes could be assigned. The TCRdist pipeline was used in a later analysis to assign CDR3 sequences and most-parsimonious VDJ recombination scenarios. In a later analysis, each TCR beta chain was defined by its CDR3 amino acid sequence together with its V-gene family, and reads without a unique V-gene family were excluded. In a later analysis, around 600 highly shared, low-generation-probability nucleotide sequences were removed to address suspected cross-contamination and a sequencing artifact. A later analysis calculated a clonal expansion index for each public chain from normalized within-repertoire ranks of inferred template counts. A later analysis computed generation probabilities with a VDJ recombination model fitted to out-of-frame rearrangements, and checked the results against IGoR. In a later analysis, hypergeometric tests were used to score TCR-TCR, TCR-HLA and TCR-CMV co-occurrence, with a repertoire-size bias correction applied to TCR pairs. To estimate false discovery rates, a later analysis permuted the HLA or CMV assignments 20 times. In a later analysis, co-occurring TCRs were grouped using DBSCAN, with TCRdist sequence similarity added in when clustering inside HLA-allele-positive subsets. Repertoires with fewer than 30,000 or more than 120,000 public chains were left out of co-occurrence clustering, as were about five repertoires with anomalous nucleotide sharing. TCRdb retrieved this table from immuneACCESS and kept in-frame rearrangements only. Not all clones are present; in checked studies, unresolved V genes account for under half, and no reason is known for the remainder. The DNA gave D and trimming, while V, J and clone size come from that table. This sample lists roughly 120,000 clones; roughly two thirds were detected once. The ten largest clones take up around 1.6% of the sample.

The paper's findings and limits, for the study overall: Specific HLA alleles were associated with 15,000 to 20,000 TCR beta sequences at a false discovery rate of 0.05 in a later analysis. Presence/absence analyses assumed roughly uniform sequencing depth across donors, an assumption that may not hold. Cytomegalovirus status was reported to be diagnosed by the classifier with high specificity and sensitivity in both the original and validation cohorts. According to a later genetic analysis, donors in an Asian-associated ancestry cluster had fewer N-insertions in productive TCRs than the roughly 700-donor mean. Most TCR sequences were seen in very few donors, while some public TCRs were found in many individuals. A further reported finding was that TCR beta sequences accurately predicted the HLA-A and HLA-B alleles for most subjects in the first cohort. Correlated functional status among segregating V segments might be attributable to linkage disequilibrium, but an unknown experimental factor could not be ruled out. In a later analysis, most CMV-associated TCR beta chains were found to appear HLA-restricted, with HLA associations seemingly driven largely by CMV exposure. Because the 87-base-pair reads could not distinguish some IMGT-functional V segments, including TRBV6-2 and TRBV6-3, those segments were excluded. According to a later analysis, TCR association rates differed among HLA loci, with DRB1 alleles showing the most associated TCRs and HLA-C alleles showing the fewest. Assigning TCR associations to individual alleles was difficult when HLA alleles, especially DR and DQ, strongly co-occurred. A group of highly shared sequence variants was considered likely to be a technical artifact of the sequencing pipeline. In a later analysis, several top co-occurrence clusters were reported to appear linked to parvovirus B19, influenza, CMV and Epstein-Barr virus. Because HLA typing was unavailable for some donors at each locus, only the typed subset was used in association tests. The authors suggested that the approach could potentially be extended to other disease states and immunological phenotypes. A later analysis found that HLA-associated TCR beta chains were more clonally expanded and had lower generation probabilities than equally common non-associated chains. Only TCR beta chains were sequenced in this cohort, and the absence of alpha or paired-chain data limited detectable features. In vitro tests confirmed that a few of the cytomegalovirus-associated TCR beta chains recognize cytomegalovirus antigens. Broadly in line with IMGT annotations, most TCR beta V segments showed up in productive rearrangements about 90% or about 30% of the time in an earlier analysis of about 500 of the donors. Because counts were too low, approximately 15 rarely observed V segments, including chromosome 9 orphons, were excluded from the earlier analysis of around 590 of the donors. V-gene and J-gene trimming of TCR beta chains was associated with a missense DCLRE1C variant in a later genetic analysis, and the association was replicated in an independent cohort. In the study, 150 to 200 TCR beta chains were listed as associated with cytomegalovirus. For the cohort, immune exposure information was limited to CMV serostatus.

Comment on this clone: Its target antigen remains unknown. Nothing much larger sits one base from this clone, and base qualities are not available.

From V the trimming removes 4 bases and from J it removes 2 bases, while the gene matches leave 1 base of the junction unaccounted for. Reading the germline V gene gives CDR1 SGHTA and CDR2 FQGNSA. From the cysteine through the phenylalanine, the CDR3 covers 14 amino acids. Solely the CDR3 DNA is kept, with 42 bases framed from the first base. The receptor's source is a man younger than 40 in good health and CMV-seropositive. The specimen was PBMCs. This receptor chain uses TRBV7-2 and TRBJ2-7, with 11 junctional bases fitting TRBD2. The CDR3 sequence is CASSSGLAAYEQYF. The sequence in DNA is TGTGCCAGCAGCTCGGGACTAGCGGCCTACGAGCAGTACTTC. Reference TRBV7-2 and TRBJ2-7 proteins supply the regions before and after the CDR3; the full variable domain is: GAGVSQSPSNKVTEKGKDVELRCDPISGHTALYWYRQSLGQGLEFLIYFQGNSAPDKSGLPSDRFSAERTGGSVSTLTIQRTQQEDSAVYLCASSSGLAAYEQYFGPGTRLTVT.